This T cell receptor beta chain was retrieved from a study of blood T cells in healthy people across ages. Findings and caveats of the study: Higher diversity and more naive CD4+ cells were features of long-lived donors, compared to aged donors.

With regard to this clonotype: The antigen remains undetermined.

In germline, CDR1 is SGHVS, CDR2 FQNEAQ. The CDR3 totals 16 residues. Between the trimmed V and J ends, which lost 5 bases and 2 bases, there was a span of 19 bases. A sample-barcoded 5' primer and a J-beta primer mix were used in a second PCR of about 7 to 12 cycles. Via MiXCR, TCRdb re-called the 5' RACE reads, giving one row per CDR3 protein. The table shows about 1.4 million distinct CDR3 sequences, with around 59% occurring only once. Sequencing input: blood. This receptor was identified in a man between 18 and 29 years old in good health. The chain links TRBV7-8 to TRBJ2-7, with D tentatively TRBD1 or TRBD2 (5 bases each). The CDR3 DNA sequence: TGTGCCAGCAGCGGGGGACCCAGGGACGCAGCCTACGAGCAGTACTTC. The encoded protein is CASSGGPRDAAYEQYF.